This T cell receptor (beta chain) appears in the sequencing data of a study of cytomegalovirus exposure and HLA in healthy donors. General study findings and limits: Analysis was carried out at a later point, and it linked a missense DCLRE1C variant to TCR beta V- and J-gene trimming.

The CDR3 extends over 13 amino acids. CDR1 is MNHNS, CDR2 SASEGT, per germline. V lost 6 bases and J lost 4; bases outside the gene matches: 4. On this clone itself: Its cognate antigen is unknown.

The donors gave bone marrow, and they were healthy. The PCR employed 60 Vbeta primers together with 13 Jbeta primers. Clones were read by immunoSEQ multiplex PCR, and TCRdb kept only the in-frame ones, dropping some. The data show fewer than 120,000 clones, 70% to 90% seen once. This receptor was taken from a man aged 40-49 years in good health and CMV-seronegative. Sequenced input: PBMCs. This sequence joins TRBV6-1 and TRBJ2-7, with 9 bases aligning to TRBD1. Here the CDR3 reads CASSAGTGYEQYF. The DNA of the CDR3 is TGTGCCAGCAGCGCCGGGACAGGGTACGAGCAGTACTTC.